Below are 18 T cell receptor beta chains sequenced from a single sample in a study of blood T cell repertoires in COVID-19. This table comes from immunoSEQ multiplex PCR, and its TCRdb copy is limited to in-frame clones, with some not included. The repertoire holds 75,000 to 90,000 clones, around nine tenths seen once, with about 5% in the top ten. The sequenced sample was peripheral blood. The source is a man over 45 with active or convalescent COVID-19.

The rearrangement joins TRBV3-1 (or the pseudogene TRBV3-2) to TRBJ2-7; 7 bases are shared with TRBD1. Trimming removed 7 bases from V and 7 bases from J; junction bases left unmatched: 4. The CDR3 consists of 11 residues. Germline-derived CDR1 and CDR2 are LGHDT and YNNKEL (reference sequence). CDR3 region: CASNRGREQYF. CDR3 in DNA: TGTGCCAGCAACAGGGGACGGGAGCAGTACTTC.

This sequence joins TRBV5-1 and TRBJ1-1; 7 bases fit TRBD1. V was clipped by 5 bases and J by 0 bases; unmatched bases: 10. This CDR3 comprises 16 residues. Germline assignment: CDR1 SGHRS and CDR2 YFSETQ. CDR3 protein: CASRPPDRDLNTEAFF. In DNA, the CDR3 is TGCGCCAGCAGACCACCCGACAGGGACCTGAACACTGAAGCTTTCTTT.

This clone was detected only a few times. This sequence joins TRBV6-5 and TRBJ2-7; 10 nucleotides line up with TRBD1. CDR1 and CDR2 from the germline V gene are MNHEY and SVGAGI. V was clipped by 8 bases and J by 5 bases; unmatched bases: 6. The length of the CDR3 is 13 residues. CDR3 DNA sequence: TGTGCCAGCGCCCGGGACAGGGGCCACGAGCAGTACTTC. Protein sequence: CASARDRGHEQYF.

V gene TRBV5-6 combines with J gene TRBJ2-3; TRBD1 matches at 7 bases. This CDR3 is 16 amino acids long. The V gene end was trimmed by 3 bases and the J gene end by 2 bases; junction bases not matched to a gene: 9. In germline, CDR1 is SGHDT, CDR2 YYEEEE. CDR3 nucleotide sequence: TGTGCCAGCAGCTCGATCTCGGGACAGTTCACAGATACGCAGTATTTT. Protein sequence: CASSSISGQFTDTQYF.

The rearrangement joins TRBV6-5 to TRBJ1-5; 7 bases match TRBD1. J lost 3 bases, V lost 4 bases, and 6 bases had no gene match. This CDR3 region has 15 residues. The germline CDR1 and CDR2 sequences are MNHEY and SVGAGI. Written as DNA, the CDR3 is TGTGCCAGCAGTTCTACAGGGGCCCACAATCAGCCCCAGCATTTT. Protein product: CASSSTGAHNQPQHF.

The rearrangement joins TRBV6-2 or TRBV6-3 to TRBJ2-1; 8 bases map to TRBD1. The CDR3 is 16 amino acids. With 5 bases clipped from V and 5 bases from J, the junction kept 11 bases outside the gene matches. The germline gives CDR1 MNHEY, CDR2 SVGEGT. CDR3 bases: TGTGCCAGCAGTCGCGGGGCAGGGGGCCCAGACAATGAGCAGTTCTTC. Translated, it gives CASSRGAGGPDNEQFF.

Many counts were recorded for this clone. The chain combines TRBV19 with TRBJ2-7; tentatively, D is TRBD2 (6 bases). With 0 bases removed from V and 4 bases from J, the gap between germline ends came to 13 bases. Germline CDR1 LNHDA, CDR2 SQIVND (reference sequence). The CDR3 is made up of 15 amino acids. DNA for the CDR3: TGTGCCAGTAGTATAGATACCACCGGAGGGTACGAGCAGTACTTC. It specifies CASSIDTTGGYEQYF.

The genes are TRBV18 and TRBJ2-7, with 8 bases matching TRBD1. The J segment lost 4 bases and the V segment lost 0 bases, leaving 2 bases of the junction unmatched. The CDR3 runs 14 residues. Germline-derived CDR1 and CDR2 are KGHSH and LQKENI. This CDR3 is CASSPPRGRYEQYF. In nucleotides, the CDR3 is TGTGCCAGCTCACCACCCAGGGGGCGGTACGAGCAGTACTTC.

The chain joins TRBV6-1 to TRBJ1-6; D is unclear. Germline V lookup: CDR1 MNHNS, CDR2 SASEGT. CDR3 size: 15 residues. Trimming pared 1 base from V and 4 bases from J, leaving 8 bases between. This chain's CDR3 is CASSEGTSYNSPLHF. The CDR3 DNA reads as TGTGCCAGCAGTGAAGGGACTAGTTATAATTCACCCCTCCACTTT.

The chain carries TRBV6-5 and TRBJ2-5; D perhaps matches TRBD1 (6 bases). The CDR3 runs 14 residues. The germline V and J ends were trimmed by 5 bases and 5 bases, with 15 bases remaining between them. CDR1 MNHEY and CDR2 SVGAGI come from the germline V gene. CDR3 sequence: CASSTRVRGETQYF. In DNA form, the CDR3 reads TGTGCCAGCAGTACCCGCGTGAGGGGGGAGACCCAGTACTTC.

The DNA of the CDR3 is TGTGCCAGCACCCAAGGACAGGGGGCAATCGGGGAGCTGTTTTTT. It translates to CASTQGQGAIGELFF. The V call is TRBV2, the J call TRBJ2-2; 11 nucleotides agree with TRBD1. The V and J ends lost 7 bases and 7 bases, in that order; junction bases with no gene match: 8. This CDR3 has 15 residues. Germline V lookup: CDR1 SNHLY, CDR2 FYNNEI. Combining the CDR3 with reference TRBV2 and TRBJ2-2 gives the whole variable domain EPEVTQTPSHQVTQMGQEVILRCVPISNHLYFYWYRQILGQKVEFLVSFYNNEISEKSEIFDDQFSVERPDGSNFTLKIRSTKLEDSAMYFCASTQGQGAIGELFFGEGSRLTVL.

This clone was seen once. The chain uses TRBV10-1 and TRBJ2-1; 10 nucleotides agree with TRBD2. Germline loops: CDR1 WNHNN, CDR2 SYGVQD (reference sequence). With V trimmed by 6 bases and J by 4 bases, 9 bases remained unmatched. The CDR3 consists of 16 residues. CDR3 sequence (DNA): TGCGCCAGCAGAGGGTCTAGCGGGGGACCTTACAATGAGCAGTTCTTC. Amino acid sequence: CASRGSSGGPYNEQFF.

This clone was recorded only once. The chain couples TRBV28 to TRBJ2-7; 8 nucleotides agree with TRBD2. CDR1 MDHEN and CDR2 SYDVKM come from the germline V gene. The V segment lost 5 bases and the J segment 3 bases; nucleotides outside the gene matches: 12. This CDR3 comprises 16 residues. This CDR3 reads CASSLISGGFLYEQYF. CDR3 DNA: TGTGCCAGCAGTCTGATAAGCGGGGGATTCCTCTACGAGCAGTACTTC.

The chain has TRBV4-3 and TRBJ1-4; 10 bases fit TRBD1. CDR3 length: 16 amino acids. Germline V gene sequence: CDR1 LGHNA, CDR2 YSLEER. The V gene end was trimmed by 0 bases and the J gene end by 8 bases; junction bases not matched to a gene: 6. CDR3 bases: TGCGCCAGCAGCCAAGATTTGGGACAGGGGCGCGAAAAACTGTTTTTT. This gives the protein CASSQDLGQGREKLFF.

The rearrangement joins TRBV6-5 to TRBJ1-4; D might be TRBD1 (5 bases). The CDR3 totals 15 residues. Looked up from germline, CDR1 is MNHEY and CDR2 is SVGAGI. V dropped 0 bases and J dropped 5 bases, with 10 bases sitting between them. The DNA for the CDR3 is TGTGCCAGCAGTTACTCAGGGGTAGGAAATGAAAAACTGTTTTTT. It is translated as CASSYSGVGNEKLFF.

The CDR3 here is CASRIQGDVGSRLFF. As DNA, the CDR3 is TGTGCCAGCAGGATACAGGGGGATGTCGGTTCAAGACTGTTTTTT. The gene calls are TRBV2 and TRBJ1-4, with TRBD1 identical over 8 bases. Trimming at V came to 6 bases and at J to 13 bases, leaving 16 bases not matched to a gene. Germline lookup yields CDR1 SNHLY and CDR2 FYNNEI. The CDR3 length is 15 residues.

The chain has TRBV6-6 and TRBJ2-2; 9 nucleotides line up with TRBD2. Germline V gene sequence: CDR1 MNHNY, CDR2 SVGAGI (reference sequence). The CDR3 totals 16 residues. J gave up 0 bases and V 8 bases, and 7 bases lay outside the gene matches. This chain's CDR3 is CASESGGLPNTGELFF. DNA for the CDR3: TGTGCCAGCGAAAGCGGGGGGCTACCGAACACCGGGGAGCTGTTTTTT.

The chain combines TRBV28 with TRBJ2-7; D is ambiguous. V lost 5 bases and J lost 3, with 8 bases in between. This CDR3 region has 12 residues. The V gene's germline CDR1 is MDHEN and CDR2 SYDVKM. CDR3 coding DNA: TGTGCCAGCAGTAACAGAATCTACGAGCAGTACGTC. Translation: CASSNRIYEQYV.